The 20 T cell receptor beta chains in this list originate from one sample, sequenced in a study of T-cell memory formation after mild COVID-19. TCRdb re-called the 5' RACE reads with MiXCR, one entry per CDR3 protein. Here the sample spans hundreds of thousands of distinct CDR3 sequences, approximately 15% being singletons. Input material: PBMCs or a T cell subset sorted from them (not recorded which). These receptors all stem from a man aged 18 to 30 who had mild COVID-19 (a few samples of this study predate the infection). Cell type and time point are not known.

The chain carries TRBV4-1 and TRBJ1-2, with TRBD1 identical over 10 bases. The ends lost 3 bases at V and 7 bases at J; junction bases unmatched: 5. Germline V gene sequence: CDR1 MGHRA, CDR2 YSYEKL. This CDR3 has 14 residues. The CDR3: CASSQGTGVFGYTF. CDR3 in DNA: TGCGCCAGCAGCCAGGGGACAGGGGTATTTGGCTACACCTTC.

There are a few counts of this clonotype. This chain joins TRBV29-1 and TRBJ1-2; the D gene is possibly TRBD1 (5 bases). Trimming stripped 7 bases from V and 5 bases from J, with 17 bases between. Looked up from germline, CDR1 is SQVTM and CDR2 is ANQGSEA. This CDR3 spans 13 amino acids. The CDR3: CSGLGQGDYGYTF. CDR3 DNA: TGCAGCGGGCTTGGGCAGGGAGATTATGGCTACACCTTC.

The V and J genes are TRBV6-5 and TRBJ2-5; D might be TRBD2 (5 bases). There are 15 residues in the CDR3. Germline CDR1 MNHEY, CDR2 SVGAGI. The germline V and J ends were trimmed by 4 bases and 4 bases, with 16 bases remaining between them. In nucleotides, the CDR3 is TGTGCCAGCAGTTCGACATTACCAAGCGGAGAGACCCAGTACTTC. Translation: CASSSTLPSGETQYF.

This chain links TRBV7-6 with TRBJ1-1; 8 bases line up with TRBD1. Looked up from germline, CDR1 is SGHVS and CDR2 is FNYEAQ. Germline trimming cut 5 bases from V and 11 bases from J; bases unmatched to any gene: 10. The CDR3 loop spans 13 amino acids. This CDR3 is CASSHTGGDGAFF. The CDR3, as DNA: TGTGCCAGCAGCCATACAGGGGGAGATGGGGCTTTCTTT.

This clonotype was observed a handful of times. The chain has TRBV10-3 and TRBJ2-5; D could derive from TRBD1 or TRBD2 (5 bases each). V was trimmed by 3 bases and J by 4 bases, leaving 9 bases between them. The CDR3 extends over 13 amino acids. The germline gives CDR1 ENHRY, CDR2 SYGVKD. The CDR3 is CAISERGVETQYF. CDR3 nucleotide sequence: TGTGCCATCAGTGAAAGGGGAGTAGAGACCCAGTACTTC.

The rearrangement joins TRBV4-2 to TRBJ1-5; D is ambiguous. With 0 bases removed from V and 0 bases from J, the gap between germline ends came to 6 bases. The CDR3 has 15 residues. Germline V gene lookup returns CDR1 LGHNA and CDR2 YNFKEQ. The CDR3 nucleotides read TGTGCCAGCAGCCAAGAATCTAATAGCAATCAGCCCCAGCATTTT. Residues: CASSQESNSNQPQHF.

This clonotype was found a few times. The gene calls are TRBV7-2 and TRBJ2-3; 11 nucleotides agree with TRBD2. The CDR3 runs to 15 residues. Germline V gene lookup returns CDR1 SGHTA and CDR2 FQGNSA. V trimming: 5 bases; J trimming: 4 bases; junction bases outside the gene matches: 5. For the CDR3, the DNA is TGTGCCAGCAGCCGTAGCGGGGGGGCCCCAGATACGCAGTATTTT. It specifies CASSRSGGAPDTQYF.

This clonotype has at least ten counts. The chain joins TRBV6-2 or TRBV6-3 to TRBJ1-6; possibly TRBD1 for D (5 bases). This CDR3 has 13 residues. CDR1 MNHEY and CDR2 SVGEGT come from the germline V gene. The V end was cut by 4 bases, the J end by 8 bases, with 9 bases between. This chain's CDR3 is CASSFREHSPLHF. The CDR3 bases are TGTGCCAGCAGTTTCAGGGAACATTCACCCCTCCACTTT.

In nucleotides, the CDR3 is TGTGCCAGCAGCTCGACAGCCATGGGAGATACGCAGTATTTT. It codes for CASSSTAMGDTQYF. The chain is built from TRBV7-9 and TRBJ2-3; tentatively, D is TRBD1 (5 bases). There are 14 residues in the CDR3. Germline assignment: CDR1 SEHNR and CDR2 FQNEAQ (reference sequence). The V gene lost 4 bases and the J gene lost 5 bases, with 13 bases spanning the gap. The full variable domain, completed using reference TRBV7-9 and TRBJ2-3, is DTGVSQNPRHKITKRGQNVTFRCDPISEHNRLYWYRQTLGQGPEFLTYFQNEAQLEKSRLLSDRFSAERPKGSFSTLEIQRTEQGDSAMYLCASSSTAMGDTQYFGPGTRLTVL.

This clonotype was counted between two and nine times. This chain joins TRBV7-9 and TRBJ2-3; weak D call: TRBD2 (6 bases). V dropped 7 bases and J dropped 2 bases, with 13 bases sitting between them. Germline lookup yields CDR1 SEHNR and CDR2 FQNEAQ (reference sequence). The CDR3 loop spans 14 amino acids. In DNA, the CDR3 is TGTGCCAGCACCCCGGGACTGCACACAGATACGCAGTATTTT. Its translation is CASTPGLHTDTQYF. The full variable domain, in which reference TRBV7-9 and TRBJ2-3 provide the parts outside the CDR3, is DTGVSQNPRHKITKRGQNVTFRCDPISEHNRLYWYRQTLGQGPEFLTYFQNEAQLEKSRLLSDRFSAERPKGSFSTLEIQRTEQGDSAMYLCASTPGLHTDTQYFGPGTRLTVL.

The chain recombines TRBV27 with TRBJ1-5; D is unresolved. Deletions cut 0 bases from V and 3 bases from J, with 6 bases between. This CDR3 is built from 14 residues. CDR1 and CDR2 (germline): MNHEY, SMNVEV (reference sequence). The CDR3 loop is CASSLSPYNQPQHF. The CDR3 DNA reads TGTGCCAGCAGTTTATCGCCATACAATCAGCCCCAGCATTTT.

The V call is TRBV6-2 or TRBV6-3, the J call TRBJ2-3; 10 bases match TRBD2. The CDR3 spans 15 residues. Germline V CDR1 and CDR2: MNHEY, SVGEGT. The J segment lost 5 bases and the V segment lost 5 bases, leaving 7 bases of the junction unmatched. The CDR3 nucleotides are TGTGCCAGCAGTGTACAAGCGGGGGGGCAAGATACGCAGTATTTT. Encoded protein: CASSVQAGGQDTQYF.

The count of this clonotype is one. The chain combines TRBV5-6 with TRBJ2-2; no reliable D call. The CDR3 totals 13 residues. Trimming left V 1 base short and J 10 bases short, with 11 bases between. Germline assignment: CDR1 SGHDT and CDR2 YYEEEE. The DNA of the CDR3 is TGTGCCAGCAGCTTGCCGTTTTCCTCGGAGCTGTTTTTT. This sequence encodes CASSLPFSSELFF. The entire variable domain, with the rest obtained from reference TRBV5-6 and TRBJ2-2, is as follows: DAGVTQSPTHLIKTRGQQVTLRCSPKSGHDTVSWYQQALGQGPQFIFQYYEEEERQRGNFPDRFSGHQFPNYSSELNVNALLLGDSALYLCASSLPFSSELFFGEGSRLTVL.

In this sample, this clonotype turned up many times. This chain links TRBV5-1 with TRBJ2-3; D ambiguous. The CDR3 is 14 amino acids. Trimming shortened V by 5 bases and J by 0 bases, and 10 bases separated the two germline ends. The germline gives CDR1 SGHRS, CDR2 YFSETQ. The CDR3 here is CASSSDGSTDTQYF. For the CDR3, the DNA is TGCGCCAGCAGTTCCGACGGGAGCACAGATACGCAGTATTTT.

This clonotype was counted between two and nine times. The V and J genes are TRBV5-5 and TRBJ2-7, with a weak D call TRBD1 (7 bases). Germline CDR1 and CDR2: SGHKS and YYEKEE (reference sequence). Trimming shortened V by 4 bases and J by 2 bases, and 13 bases separated the two germline ends. This CDR3 has 14 amino acids. In DNA form, the CDR3 reads TGTGCCAGCAGCCCGGGGGACAGAGCCTACGAGCAGTACGTC. Amino acids: CASSPGDRAYEQYV.

This clonotype occurred a few times. V usage is TRBV20-1 and J usage is TRBJ2-7, with unresolved D. The CDR3 is 13 amino acids. Germline CDR1 reads DFQATT; CDR2 reads SNEGSKA (reference sequence). Between the trimmed V and J ends, which lost 0 bases and 9 bases, there was a span of 15 bases. CDR3 protein: CSARDQVGILQYF. The CDR3 nucleotides are TGCAGTGCTAGAGATCAAGTGGGGATCTTGCAGTACTTC.

The chain couples TRBV6-6 to TRBJ2-1; possible D gene TRBD2, 7 bases. The CDR3 is 15 amino acids. The germline V gene has CDR1 MNHNY and CDR2 SVGAGI (reference sequence). V lost 6 bases and J 6 bases, leaving 18 bases between the germline ends. The CDR3 coding sequence is TGTGCCAGCAGCTCCATCGGGGGGCTCGCCAATGAGCAGTTCTTC. Amino acids: CASSSIGGLANEQFF.

The V and J genes are TRBV4-2 and TRBJ2-2; tentatively, D is TRBD1 (5 bases). V lost 0 bases and J 2 bases, leaving 7 bases between the germline ends. Germline V CDR1 and CDR2: LGHNA, YNFKEQ. The CDR3 consists of 15 residues. CDR3 sequence (DNA): TGTGCCAGCAGCCAAGAAGACAGAAACACCGGGGAGCTGTTTTTT. It is translated as CASSQEDRNTGELFF.

J is TRBJ2-5 and V is TRBV5-6, with D possibly being TRBD2 (7 bases). The V and J ends lost 3 bases and 0 bases respectively, with 12 bases between them. Looked up from germline, CDR1 is SGHDT and CDR2 is YYEEEE. This CDR3 contains 15 residues. CDR3 region: CASSSIGGDQETQYF. DNA for the CDR3: TGTGCCAGCAGCTCAATAGGGGGGGACCAAGAGACCCAGTACTTC.

This clonotype was seen more than once but under ten times. The J gene is TRBJ2-4, the V gene TRBV6-2 or TRBV6-3; maybe TRBD2 (6 bases). This CDR3 contains 17 residues. V was clipped by 2 bases and J by 0 bases, with 14 bases between them. Per the germline V gene, CDR1 is MNHEY and CDR2 is SVGEGT. The CDR3 DNA reads as TGTGCCAGCAGTTACGAGGCGGAGGGTAAAGCCAAAAACATTCAGTACTTC. This encodes CASSYEAEGKAKNIQYF.